The source of this T cell receptor beta chain is a study of human T cells and chemical hapten exposure. Points from the study as a whole: Donors had alopecia, so their immune response may differ from healthy people's.

This clonotype was counted between two and nine times. Its specificity is not known. In TCRdb, the RACE reads were re-called with MiXCR into one record per CDR3 protein. The data show about 110,000 distinct CDR3 sequences, with approximately 11% seen just once and around 3.4% held by the top ten. Time point denoted: patch test 1, 2 weeks after DPC sensitization. The treatment denotes: therapeutic diphenylcyclopropenone sensitization with weekly scalp DPC. This CDR3 comprises 16 residues. V was trimmed by 3 bases and J by 9 bases, leaving 21 bases between them. The germline CDR1 and CDR2 sequences are LNHNV and YYDKDF (reference sequence).

The rearrangement links TRBV15 to TRBJ2-4, with D possibly called TRBD1 or TRBD2 (6 bases each). Sequencing was performed on whole blood, taken in connection with sensitization to the hapten diphenylcyclopropenone (DPC). The receptor was derived from a woman aged 40 to 50 with alopecia areata. Some clones in this sample may be carry-over from other donors' samples. CDR3 nucleotides: TGTGCCACCAGCAGCCCTCCGACAGGAGGGTGGGTCATTCAGTACTTC. This sequence encodes CATSSPPTGGWVIQYF.